This paragraph reports one T cell receptor beta chain. Its antigen is unknown. Building of the TCR beta libraries involved iRepertoire HTBI primers and Arm-PCR of CDR3 regions. TCRdb fed the multiplex PCR reads into MiXCR, producing one record per CDR3 protein. The repertoire consists of about 620,000 distinct CDR3 sequences, with 15% to 20% occurring once and the leading ten covering roughly 18%. This sample stems from a study of regulatory T cells in long-lasting Graves disease. The trim removed 4 bases at V and 0 bases at J, leaving 9 bases unmatched. Germline loops: CDR1 DFQATT, CDR2 SNEGSKA (reference sequence). This CDR3 has 16 amino acids. Study-level points and caveats: When disease was persistent, TRBV28, TRBJ1-2 and TRBJ2-5 were the favored segments.

The time point here: newly diagnosed GD, antithyroid drugs for less than 3 months. Making the TCR library involved RNA that had been extracted from PBMCs. This same sample was also part of a study on T cells in Graves' hyperthyroidism and ophthalmopathy. Per that paper: The HTBI primer set drove a first-round RT-PCR of the TCR CDR3.

This chain connects TRBV20-1 to TRBJ2-7, with 10 bases matching TRBD2. This specimen consisted of peripheral blood mononuclear cells (PBMCs), obtained at new diagnosis, from a patient treated with antithyroid drugs. This receptor was taken from a woman in her twenties or thirties with Graves disease. The chain's CDR3 is CSANLAGVSVSYEQYF. CDR3 nucleotides: TGCAGTGCTAATCTAGCGGGAGTATCGGTCTCCTACGAGCAGTACTTC.